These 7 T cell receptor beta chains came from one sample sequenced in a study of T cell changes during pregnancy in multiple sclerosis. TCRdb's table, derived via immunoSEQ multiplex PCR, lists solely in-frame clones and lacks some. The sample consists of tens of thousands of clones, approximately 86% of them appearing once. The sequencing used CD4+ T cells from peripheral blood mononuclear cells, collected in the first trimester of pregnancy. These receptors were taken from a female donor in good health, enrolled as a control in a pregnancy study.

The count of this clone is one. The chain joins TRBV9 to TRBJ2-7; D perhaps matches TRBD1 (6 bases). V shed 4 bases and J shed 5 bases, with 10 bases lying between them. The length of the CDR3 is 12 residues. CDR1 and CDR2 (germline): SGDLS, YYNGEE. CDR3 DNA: TGTGCCAGCAGCCTTAGGGACAACGAGCAGTACTTC. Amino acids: CASSLRDNEQYF.

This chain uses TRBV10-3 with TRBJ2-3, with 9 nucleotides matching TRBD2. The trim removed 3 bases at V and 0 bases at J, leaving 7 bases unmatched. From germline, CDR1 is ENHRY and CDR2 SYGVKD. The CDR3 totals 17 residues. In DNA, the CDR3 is TGTGCCATCAGTGACATCCTAGCGGGGAGAAGCACAGATACGCAGTATTTT. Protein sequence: CAISDILAGRSTDTQYF.

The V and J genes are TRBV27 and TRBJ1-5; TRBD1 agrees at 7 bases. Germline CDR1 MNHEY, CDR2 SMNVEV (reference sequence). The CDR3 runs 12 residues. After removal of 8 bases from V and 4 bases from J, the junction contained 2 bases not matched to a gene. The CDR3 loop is CASQTGNQPQHF. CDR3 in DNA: TGTGCCAGCCAGACAGGGAATCAGCCCCAGCATTTT.

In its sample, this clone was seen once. Here the CDR3 DNA reads TGTGCCAGCAGTCGTCCCGGGACAGGGCCCTATGGCTACACCTTC. This codes for CASSRPGTGPYGYTF. The chain carries TRBV6-5 and TRBJ1-2, with TRBD1 identical over 9 bases. CDR1 and CDR2 from the germline V gene are MNHEY and SVGAGI. Trimming removed 5 bases from V and 4 bases from J; junction bases left unmatched: 8. The CDR3 is 15 amino acids.

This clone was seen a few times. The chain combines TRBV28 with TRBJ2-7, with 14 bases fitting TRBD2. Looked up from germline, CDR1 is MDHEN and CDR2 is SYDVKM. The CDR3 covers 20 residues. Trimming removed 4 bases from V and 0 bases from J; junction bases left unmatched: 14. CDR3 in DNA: TGTGCCAGCAGTTCCCCTCCGGGACTAGCGGGAGTATTACTCTCCTACGAGCAGTACTTC. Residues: CASSSPPGLAGVLLSYEQYF.

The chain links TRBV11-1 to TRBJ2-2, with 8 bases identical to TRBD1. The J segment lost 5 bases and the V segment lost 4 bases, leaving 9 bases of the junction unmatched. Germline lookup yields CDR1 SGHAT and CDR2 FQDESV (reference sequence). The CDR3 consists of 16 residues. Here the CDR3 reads CASSSSGTGNTGELFF. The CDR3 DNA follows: TGTGCCAGCAGCTCATCCGGGACAGGCAATACCGGGGAGCTGTTTTTT.

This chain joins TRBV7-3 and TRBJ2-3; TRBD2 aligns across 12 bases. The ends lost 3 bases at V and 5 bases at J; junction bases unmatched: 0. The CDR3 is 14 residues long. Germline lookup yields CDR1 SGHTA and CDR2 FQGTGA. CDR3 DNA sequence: TGTGCCAGCAGCTTGGGACTAGCGGGAGATACGCAGTATTTT. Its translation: CASSLGLAGDTQYF.